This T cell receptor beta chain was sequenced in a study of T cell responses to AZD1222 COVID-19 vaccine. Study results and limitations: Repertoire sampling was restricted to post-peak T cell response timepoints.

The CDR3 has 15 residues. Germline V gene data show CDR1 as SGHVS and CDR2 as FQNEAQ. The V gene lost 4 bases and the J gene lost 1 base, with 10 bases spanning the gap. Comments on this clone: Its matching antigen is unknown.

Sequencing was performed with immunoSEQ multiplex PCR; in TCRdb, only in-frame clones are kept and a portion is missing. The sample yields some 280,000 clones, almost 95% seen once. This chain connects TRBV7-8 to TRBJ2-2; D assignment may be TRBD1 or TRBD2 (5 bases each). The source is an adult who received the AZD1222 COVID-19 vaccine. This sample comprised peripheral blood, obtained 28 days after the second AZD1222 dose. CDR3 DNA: TGTGCCAGCAGCTCCGGGACGAGGAACACCGGGGAGCTGTTTTTT. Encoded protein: CASSSGTRNTGELFF.